This T cell receptor beta chain was sequenced during a study of blood T cell repertoires in COVID-19. TCRdb's copy holds only in-frame clones and misses some; the assay was immunoSEQ multiplex PCR. The sample lists around 150,000 clones, roughly 80% occurring once. The trim removed 10 bases at V and 7 bases at J, leaving 10 bases unmatched. From germline, CDR1 is SNHLY and CDR2 FYNNEI. CDR3 length equals 13 residues. The TCR sequence derives from a woman aged 60-70 years with acute or convalescent COVID-19. The chain uses TRBV2 and TRBJ1-5; 7 positions match TRBD1. The source material was peripheral blood. CDR3 coding DNA: TGTGCCACGCTAGACAGGGAAGGCCAGCCCCAGCATTTT. This codes for CATLDREGQPQHF.